What follows are 8 T cell receptor beta chains derived from one specimen sequenced in a study of OX40 agonist ivuxolimab in advanced cancers. Only in-frame clones appear in the TCRdb table, and some are missing; sequencing was by immunoSEQ multiplex PCR. The data contain more than 9,000 clones, roughly three fifths of them singletons. The sequencing used CD4+ or CD8+ T cells sorted from blood, collected in a trial of the OX40 agonist ivuxolimab. The receptors originated from an adult with an advanced solid tumor such as melanoma, head and neck, liver or kidney cancer.

This chain joins TRBV21-1 and TRBJ2-7; the DNA was not compared with TRBD1, the D call given in the table. TRBV21-1 is noted as a pseudogene. This CDR3 has 17 amino acids. The chain's CDR3 is CASSKVCRTGINYEQYF. The CDR3 DNA reads TGTGCCAGCAGCAAAGTTTGTCGGACAGGGATAAACTACGAGCAGTACTTC.

The rearrangement links TRBV7-9 to TRBJ2-4, with TRBD1 matching 7 bases. Germline V gives CDR1 SEHNR, CDR2 FQNEAQ (reference sequence). CDR3 size: 13 residues. V gave up 8 bases and J gave up 7 bases; unmatched junction bases: 8. In nucleotides, the CDR3 is TGTGCCAGCCGAGAGACCAGGGGGAACATTCAGTACTTC. Residues: CASRETRGNIQYF.

This clone was observed a few times. This chain joins TRBV6-1 and TRBJ2-1; a possible D gene is TRBD1 (5 bases). Germline CDR1 and CDR2: MNHNS and SASEGT. The germline V and J ends were trimmed by 4 bases and 8 bases, with 15 bases remaining between them. This CDR3 contains 14 residues. CDR3 sequence reads: CASSVIMAGYEQFF. For the CDR3, the DNA is TGTGCCAGCAGTGTCATAATGGCAGGGTATGAGCAGTTCTTC.

J is TRBJ1-1 and V is TRBV19; D is uncertain. V was shortened by 3 bases and J by 0 bases, with 14 bases between the two germline ends. This CDR3 comprises 16 residues. In germline, CDR1 is LNHDA, CDR2 SQIVND (reference sequence). CDR3 sequence reads: CASSIFSAGLNTEAFF. CDR3 DNA sequence: TGTGCCAGTAGTATTTTTTCGGCAGGCTTGAACACTGAAGCTTTCTTT.

The chain uses TRBV4-1 and TRBJ1-2; no reliable D call. This CDR3 comprises 16 residues. CDR1 and CDR2 (germline): MGHRA, YSYEKL. The V end lost 0 bases, the J end lost 8 bases, and 19 bases lay between the germline ends. The chain's CDR3 is CASSQDRSSPSLGYTF. CDR3 coding DNA: TGCGCCAGCAGCCAAGATAGATCGTCCCCCAGCCTGGGCTACACCTTC.

The chain has TRBV4-1 and TRBJ2-7, with a weak D call TRBD2 (5 bases). Germline values: CDR1 MGHRA, CDR2 YSYEKL. The CDR3 contains 15 residues. V was pared by 0 bases and J by 3 bases, with 12 bases between. The CDR3 loop reads CASSQEPGNYYEQYF. The CDR3 bases are TGCGCCAGCAGCCAAGAACCGGGAAACTACTACGAGCAGTACTTC.

This clone is a singleton in its sample. The chain uses TRBV2 and TRBJ2-7; 10 bases align to TRBD1. The trim removed 6 bases at V and 6 bases at J, leaving 8 bases unmatched. This CDR3 spans 14 amino acids. Germline assignment: CDR1 SNHLY and CDR2 FYNNEI. The CDR3 here is CASSSGTGDSEQYF. The CDR3 bases are TGTGCCAGCAGCTCCGGGACAGGGGATAGCGAGCAGTACTTC.

The chain recombines TRBV9 with TRBJ2-7; no firm D call. There are 13 residues in the CDR3. Germline V CDR1 and CDR2: SGDLS, YYNGEE. With 4 bases removed from V and 3 bases from J, the gap between germline ends came to 11 bases. The CDR3 reads CASSPPWGYEQYF. The CDR3 region has the DNA TGTGCCAGCAGCCCCCCATGGGGCTACGAGCAGTACTTC.